This TCR beta chain comes out of a study of cytomegalovirus exposure and HLA in healthy donors. Overall study findings and caveats: Earlier analysis yielded a pattern in which most TCR beta V segments were productive about 90% or about 30% of the time. TCR beta sequences numbering around 15,000 were associated with HLA alleles at 0.05 false discovery rate in a later analysis.

CDR3 length: 13 residues. Germline V gene data show CDR1 as SEHNR and CDR2 as FQNEAQ (reference sequence). The PCR ran on 60 Vbeta and 13 Jbeta primers. Generated by immunoSEQ multiplex PCR, the TCRdb table keeps only in-frame clones and is missing some. In the table there are around 150,000 clones, 60% to 80% of which are singletons. These donors, healthy bone marrow donors, were studied. As to this clone: The antigen remains unidentified. Its ends do not fully match the called genes, so a read error is possible.

Material for sequencing was PBMCs. The origin of this receptor is a woman between 35 and 50 years old in good health and CMV-seropositive. The genes are TRBV7-9 and TRBJ2-2, with D perhaps matching TRBD1 or TRBD2 (5 bases each). CDR3 nucleotides: TGTTCCAGCGGTCAGGGTGGGCCCGGGGAGCTGTTTTTT. This sequence encodes CSSGQGGPGELFF.